This T cell receptor beta chain comes out of a study of cytomegalovirus exposure and HLA in healthy donors. This table comes from immunoSEQ multiplex PCR, and its TCRdb copy is limited to in-frame clones, with some not included. The sample consists of under 150,000 clones, about 87% of them appearing once. Per the germline V gene, CDR1 is SNHLY and CDR2 is FYNNEI. There are 12 residues in the CDR3. Trimming left V 3 bases short and J 7 bases short, with 6 bases between. The sequenced sample was PBMCs. The V call is TRBV2, the J call TRBJ1-4; D uncertain. The sequence derives from a woman aged 18-29 years in good health and CMV-seronegative. CDR3 bases: TGTGCCAGCAGTGAGTCGGTTGAAAAACTGTTTTTT. Amino acids: CASSESVEKLFF.